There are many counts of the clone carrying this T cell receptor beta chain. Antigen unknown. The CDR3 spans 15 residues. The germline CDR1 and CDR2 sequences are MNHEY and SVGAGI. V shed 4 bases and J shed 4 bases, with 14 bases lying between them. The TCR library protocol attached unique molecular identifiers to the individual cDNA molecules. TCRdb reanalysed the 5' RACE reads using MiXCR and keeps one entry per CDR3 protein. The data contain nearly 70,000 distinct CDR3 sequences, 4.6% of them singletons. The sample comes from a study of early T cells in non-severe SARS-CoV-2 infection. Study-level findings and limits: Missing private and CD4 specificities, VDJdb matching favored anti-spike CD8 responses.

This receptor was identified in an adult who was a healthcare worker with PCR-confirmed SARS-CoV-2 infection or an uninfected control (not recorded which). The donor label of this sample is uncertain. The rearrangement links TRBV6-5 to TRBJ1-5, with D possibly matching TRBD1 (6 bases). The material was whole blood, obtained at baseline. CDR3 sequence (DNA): TGTGCCAGCAGTTCCGACAGGAGGGGGAATCAGCCCCAGCATTTT. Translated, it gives CASSSDRRGNQPQHF.